This entry concerns a single T cell receptor (beta chain). Trimming cost V 2 bases and J 0 bases, with 11 bases left between them. The germline V gene has CDR1 MNHEY and CDR2 SVGAGI. This CDR3 has 15 amino acids. This sample was taken from a study of T cell changes during pregnancy in multiple sclerosis. Some clones are missing from TCRdb's copy, which holds only in-frame ones; the method was immunoSEQ multiplex PCR. Counted here are about 84,000 clones, approximately 95% occurring once; the ten biggest clones make up about 0.94%. The TCR comes from a female donor in good health, enrolled as a control in a pregnancy study. Sequencing was performed on peripheral blood, taken in the second trimester of pregnancy. The chain recombines TRBV6-5 with TRBJ2-7, with D maybe TRBD1 (6 bases). CDR3 sequence: CASSYRDTSSYEQYF. The CDR3 bases are TGTGCCAGCAGTTACCGGGACACGAGCTCCTACGAGCAGTACTTC.